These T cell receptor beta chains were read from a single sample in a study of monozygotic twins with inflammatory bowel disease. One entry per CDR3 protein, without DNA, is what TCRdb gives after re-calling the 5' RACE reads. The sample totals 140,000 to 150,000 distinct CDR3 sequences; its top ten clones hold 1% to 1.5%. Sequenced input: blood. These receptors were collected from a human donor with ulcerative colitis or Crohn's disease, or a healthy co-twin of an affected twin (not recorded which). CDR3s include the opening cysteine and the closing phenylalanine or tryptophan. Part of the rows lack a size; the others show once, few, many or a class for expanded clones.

CDR3 protein: CASSLDPGGAGTGELFF
V gene: TRBV5-1
J gene: TRBJ2-2
clone size: .

CDR3 protein: CAWTAGLVRSEQYF
V gene: TRBV30
J gene: TRBJ2-7
clone size: .

CDR3 protein: CASSQRHTVYEQYF
V gene: TRBV4-3
J gene: TRBJ2-7
clone size: .

CDR3 protein: CASSSGVGALLETQYF
V gene: TRBV7-3
J gene: TRBJ2-5
clone size: .

CDR3 protein: CASSQVARGYTGELFF
V gene: TRBV14
J gene: TRBJ2-2
clone size: .

CDR3 protein: CASSPHKADTQYF
V gene: TRBV7-3
J gene: TRBJ2-3
clone size: .

CDR3 protein: CASTGDYGTQYF
V gene: TRBV11-2
J gene: TRBJ2-5
clone size: .

CDR3 protein: CASSLNGPTNEKLFF
V gene: TRBV7-2
J gene: TRBJ1-4
clone size: .

CDR3 protein: CASSPKTGDVSNQPQHF
V gene: TRBV7-9
J gene: TRBJ1-5
clone size: .

CDR3 protein: CASTLMPGQNSYEQYF
V gene: TRBV28
J gene: TRBJ2-7
clone size: .

CDR3 protein: CASSYEGLAGGNEQFF
V gene: TRBV6-5
J gene: TRBJ2-1
clone size: .

CDR3 protein: CASSFNPGTTYEQYF
V gene: TRBV5-5
J gene: TRBJ2-7
clone size: .

CDR3 protein: CASSQVERGSPPTDTQYF
V gene: TRBV4-2
J gene: TRBJ2-3
clone size: .

CDR3 protein: CASSSGQGLLNTEAFF
V gene: TRBV11-2
J gene: TRBJ1-1
clone size: .

CDR3 protein: CASSLGLAGTRLAKNIQYF
V gene: TRBV5-1
J gene: TRBJ2-4
clone size: .

CDR3 protein: CASTVGGGQGSGANVLTF
V gene: TRBV12-3/TRBV12-4
J gene: TRBJ2-6
clone size: .

CDR3 protein: CASSFDGNMGLAYNEQFF
V gene: TRBV27
J gene: TRBJ2-1
clone size: .

CDR3 protein: CAISLLASTDTQYF
V gene: TRBV10-3
J gene: TRBJ2-3
clone size: .

CDR3 protein: CASSKIGAGPFSYEQYF
V gene: TRBV21-1
J gene: TRBJ2-7
clone size: .

CDR3 protein: CASSFRTGSNSYEQYF
V gene: TRBV7-2
J gene: TRBJ2-7
clone size: .

CDR3 protein: CSAQSGSRYEQYF
V gene: TRBV20-1
J gene: TRBJ2-7
clone size: .

CDR3 protein: CASSQDPRSTYQETQYF
V gene: TRBV4-1
J gene: TRBJ2-5
clone size: .

CDR3 protein: CASSLSRGPPNYGYTF
V gene: TRBV5-1
J gene: TRBJ1-2
clone size: .

CDR3 protein: CSARSQTGNTIYF
V gene: TRBV20-1
J gene: TRBJ1-3
clone size: medium-sized

CDR3 protein: CASSLRATGWSYEQYF
V gene: TRBV7-2
J gene: TRBJ2-7
clone size: .

CDR3 protein: CASSLASVGRGSYGYTF
V gene: TRBV7-9
J gene: TRBJ1-2
clone size: .

CDR3 protein: CASSFYRGQGTEAFF
V gene: TRBV5-5
J gene: TRBJ1-1
clone size: .

CDR3 protein: CATRGTGDTGELFF
V gene: TRBV24-1
J gene: TRBJ2-2
clone size: .

CDR3 protein: CASSPGSSTPYEQYF
V gene: TRBV7-9
J gene: TRBJ2-7
clone size: .

CDR3 protein: CASRNSRLAVDTQYF
V gene: TRBV7-9
J gene: TRBJ2-3
clone size: .

CDR3 protein: CASSPIREYEQYF
V gene: TRBV4-1
J gene: TRBJ2-7
clone size: .

CDR3 protein: CASSESYEQFF
V gene: TRBV11-2
J gene: TRBJ2-1
clone size: .

CDR3 protein: CASSLRLDRFF
V gene: TRBV28
J gene: TRBJ2-1
clone size: .

CDR3 protein: CASSLASPESAYGYTF
V gene: TRBV11-2
J gene: TRBJ1-2
clone size: .

CDR3 protein: CASSSRTGGSDEQYF
V gene: TRBV7-2
J gene: TRBJ2-7
clone size: .

CDR3 protein: CASSWTENTEAFF
V gene: TRBV7-3
J gene: TRBJ1-1
clone size: .

CDR3 protein: CAWSLGESNQPQHF
V gene: TRBV30
J gene: TRBJ1-5
clone size: .

CDR3 protein: CSIDRGGIGGELFF
V gene: TRBV29-1
J gene: TRBJ2-2
clone size: .

CDR3 protein: CASSDSGSRSYEQYF
V gene: TRBV12-3/TRBV12-4
J gene: TRBJ2-7
clone size: .

CDR3 protein: CASGLTATNEQFF
V gene: TRBV7-2
J gene: TRBJ2-1
clone size: .